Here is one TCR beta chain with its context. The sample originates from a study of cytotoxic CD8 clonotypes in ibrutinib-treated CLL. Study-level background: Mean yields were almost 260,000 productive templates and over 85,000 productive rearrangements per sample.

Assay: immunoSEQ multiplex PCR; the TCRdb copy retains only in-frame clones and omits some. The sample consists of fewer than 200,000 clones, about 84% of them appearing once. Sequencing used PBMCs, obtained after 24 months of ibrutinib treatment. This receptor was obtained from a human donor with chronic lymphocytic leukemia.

CDR3 residues: CAWGRQGIQPQHF. CDR3 nucleotide sequence: TGTGCCTGGGGAAGACAGGGTATACAGCCCCAGCATTTT. The chain recombines TRBV30 with TRBJ1-5; TRBD1 agrees at 7 bases. The CDR3 loop spans 13 amino acids. V lost 5 bases, J lost 7 bases, and 8 bases stayed unmatched. Per the germline V gene, CDR1 is GTSNPN and CDR2 is SVGIG (reference sequence).